This is a list of T cell receptor beta chains from one sample in a study of long-term antiretroviral therapy in people with HIV. Using immunoSEQ multiplex PCR, the repertoire was profiled, and TCRdb retains in-frame clones only, with some absent. This sample carries some 28,000 clones, 95% of them seen once, and the ten largest clones take 2.5% to 3.5%. This specimen consisted of unsorted PBMCs, obtained 5.3 years after starting antiretroviral therapy. Receptors were obtained from a man aged 45 to 65 with HIV. CDR3s include the opening cysteine and the closing phenylalanine or tryptophan.

CDR3aa,j_gene,v_gene
CASSLDGGAKETQYF,TRBJ2-5,TRBV5-6
CASSQDRLAAGELFF,TRBJ2-2,TRBV4-2
CASSLARTSLGEQFF,TRBJ2-1,TRBV7-8
CASSSGPYNSPLHF,TRBJ1-6,TRBV6-5
CASSYSAADSYNEQFF,TRBJ2-1,TRBV6-5
CASSLAQGTEAFF,TRBJ1-1,TRBV7-8
CASSIRGAGELFF,TRBJ2-2,TRBV19
CASSQDFRGTSYEQYF,TRBJ2-7,TRBV4-3
CASSHTWLGGQTDTQYF,TRBJ2-3,TRBV4-2
CASSSSGARTDTQYF,TRBJ2-3,TRBV11-3
CATSSVTEAFF,TRBJ1-1,TRBV10-3
CASSEPGQNTEAFF,TRBJ1-1,TRBV10-2
CASSSGQGTIDEQYF,TRBJ2-7,TRBV5-8
CASSQGLDYEQYF,TRBJ2-7,TRBV4-3
CASSTPGLASDTQYF,TRBJ2-3,TRBV5-1
CASSQGGGAADTQYF,TRBJ2-3,TRBV4-3
CASSVFGGGQEDTQYF,TRBJ2-3,TRBV9
CASSVDLRRDEAFF,TRBJ1-1,TRBV9
CATSRITMTSGYNEQFF,TRBJ2-1,TRBV15
CSVEARGTDKF,TRBJ1-3,TRBV29-1
CASSFQDRGKGGNTIYF,TRBJ1-3,TRBV7-4
CAISESEDQPQHF,TRBJ1-5,TRBV10-3
CASSLETGLRREPQHF,TRBJ1-5,TRBV11-2
CASSARVGANEKLFF,TRBJ1-4,TRBV4-3
CASGLRGGSPLHF,TRBJ1-6,TRBV12-5
CASSLGTHYTDTQYF,TRBJ2-3,TRBV6-5
CASSRGGGRTTEAFF,TRBJ1-1,TRBV28
CASTRTGGDQPQHF,TRBJ1-5,TRBV2
CASSLGTGALPSYEQYF,TRBJ2-7,TRBV5-5
CASSSKAYPIDAYNSPLHF,TRBJ1-6,TRBV27
CASSNGASIRTDTQYF,TRBJ2-3,TRBV27
CASSGDRAVFTDTQYF,TRBJ2-3,TRBV5-6
CATSRPGSPLGGYTF,TRBJ1-2,TRBV15
CASCRDPRGYNEQFF,TRBJ2-1,TRBV5-4
CASRISRGGEQYF,TRBJ2-7,TRBV28
CASSAPGLPTEAFF,TRBJ1-1,TRBV6-5
CASSSRTSGGAITGELFF,TRBJ2-2,TRBV7-9
CAWSSSSYNEQFF,TRBJ2-1,TRBV30
CASSESKQGGLYGYTF,TRBJ1-2,TRBV10-2
CASMGTGNTEAFF,TRBJ1-1,TRBV6-1
CASSLVALGTDTQYF,TRBJ2-3,TRBV7-9
CASSLDGSNYGYTF,TRBJ1-2,TRBV5-4
CSGPGPGSNEQFF,TRBJ2-1,TRBV29-1
CASSLTGDSNQPQHF,TRBJ1-5,TRBV7-2
CASSGSRTFTDTQYF,TRBJ2-3,TRBV28
CAWYSDYGYTF,TRBJ1-2,TRBV30
CSVTGGRGYTF,TRBJ1-2,TRBV29-1
CASSSDRGLVGTGELFF,TRBJ2-2,TRBV5-6
CASSFGQGFMNTEAFF,TRBJ1-1,TRBV14
CASTTGDANEKLFF,TRBJ1-4,TRBV10-1
CASSLAVGPQPGNTIYF,TRBJ1-3,TRBV5-1
CASSLRPTGEQYF,TRBJ2-7,TRBV7-3
CASSYSRDEQYF,TRBJ2-7,TRBV6-5
CASSQEVAGGYNEQFF,TRBJ2-1,TRBV4-1
CASSPQGVGGNQPQHF,TRBJ1-5,TRBV4-1